Shown below are 6 T cell receptor beta chains from a single sample sequenced in a study of blood T cell repertoires in COVID-19. Here immunoSEQ multiplex PCR was the method, and the copy in TCRdb shows in-frame clones only, minus some. The table includes around 250,000 clones, 83% detected once. The source material was peripheral blood. These receptors all come from an elderly man with acute or convalescent COVID-19.

The chain employs TRBV28 and TRBJ2-2, with 9 bases aligning to TRBD2. V dropped 3 bases and J dropped 0; count of bases not matched to a gene: 5. Looked up from germline, CDR1 is MDHEN and CDR2 is SYDVKM. The CDR3 has 17 amino acids. The CDR3: CASSFGASGTNTGELFF. The CDR3 DNA sequence: TGTGCCAGCAGTTTTGGTGCTAGCGGGACGAACACCGGGGAGCTGTTTTTT. Full variable domain (remainder filled in from reference TRBV28 and TRBJ2-2): DVKVTQSSRYLVKRTGEKVFLECVQDMDHENMFWYRQDPGLGLRLIYFSYDVKMKEKGDIPEGYSVSREKKERFSLILESASTNQTSMYLCASSFGASGTNTGELFFGEGSRLTVL.

The J gene is TRBJ2-1, the V gene TRBV29-1; D gene unclear. The ends were cut back, 8 bases at V and 3 bases at J, with 8 bases in the middle. Germline V gene sequence: CDR1 SQVTM, CDR2 ANQGSEA. The CDR3 consists of 11 residues. The CDR3 region has the DNA TGCAGCTACGACAACTACAATGAGCAGTTCTTC. Protein product: CSYDNYNEQFF.

CDR3 coding DNA: TGTGCCAGCAGCTCTCAGGGAATCGACGGATTTTACGAGCAGTACTTC. It translates to CASSSQGIDGFYEQYF. V gene TRBV12-1 combines with J gene TRBJ2-7; TRBD1 is the table's D call and was not checked against the DNA. TRBV12-1 is annotated as a pseudogene. The CDR3 is 16 amino acids.

The chain carries TRBV7-9 and TRBJ2-1; maybe TRBD2 (7 bases). Germline CDR1 SEHNR, CDR2 FQNEAQ (reference sequence). V gave up 5 bases and J gave up 8 bases, with 28 bases separating them. The CDR3 is made up of 18 amino acids. CDR3 bases: TGTGCCAGCAGCCATACAGGGTTGGGAGGGAGAGGGGCCTATGAGCAGTTCTTC. Translating gives CASSHTGLGGRGAYEQFF.

This clone was counted once. The J gene is TRBJ1-5, the V gene TRBV3-1 (or the pseudogene TRBV3-2); perhaps TRBD1 as D (5 bases). The CDR3 totals 15 residues. From germline, CDR1 is LGHDT and CDR2 YNNKEL (reference sequence). With 0 bases removed from V and 1 base from J, the gap between germline ends came to 7 bases. The CDR3 region is CASSQDRTSNQPQHF. The DNA for the CDR3 is TGTGCCAGCAGCCAAGACCGGACAAGCAATCAGCCCCAGCATTTT.

This chain uses TRBV9 with TRBJ2-2; 7 nucleotides match TRBD2. The CDR3 spans 15 residues. The ends lost 4 bases at V and 5 bases at J; junction bases unmatched: 8. Per the germline V gene, CDR1 is SGDLS and CDR2 is YYNGEE. CDR3 protein: CASSILSGGTGELFF. In nucleotides, the CDR3 is TGTGCCAGCAGCATCCTTTCGGGAGGTACCGGGGAGCTGTTTTTT.